These 7 T cell receptor beta chains came from one sample sequenced in a study of cytomegalovirus exposure and HLA in healthy donors. Use of 60 Vbeta and 13 Jbeta primers characterized the PCR. Data came from immunoSEQ multiplex PCR; TCRdb stores just in-frame clones and leaves some out. The table shows about 140,000 clones, with less than 80% occurring only once. Sequencing used PBMCs. The receptors shown here come from a woman in her forties or fifties in good health and CMV-seropositive.

This rearrangement joins TRBV5-4 to TRBJ1-1; D is possibly TRBD1 (5 bases). Trimming shortened V by 4 bases and J by 4 bases, and 14 bases separated the two germline ends. The length of the CDR3 is 14 residues. Germline V gene lookup returns CDR1 SGHNT and CDR2 YYREEE (reference sequence). The CDR3 loop reads CASSGRLGVTEAFF. The CDR3, as DNA: TGTGCCAGCAGCGGGCGTCTAGGGGTCACTGAAGCTTTCTTT.

The J gene is TRBJ1-4, the V gene TRBV5-4; a weak D match, TRBD1 (6 bases). CDR1 SGHNT and CDR2 YYREEE come from the germline V gene (reference sequence). CDR3 length: 15 amino acids. V lost 4 bases and J lost 2, with 12 bases in between. The CDR3 reads CASSPAGATNEKLFF. The CDR3 nucleotides read TGTGCCAGCAGCCCGGCGGGGGCGACTAATGAAAAACTGTTTTTT.

The rearrangement joins TRBV7-9 to TRBJ1-1, with a tentative D call TRBD1 (5 bases). The CDR3 loop spans 14 amino acids. Germline V gene data show CDR1 as SEHNR and CDR2 as FQNEAQ (reference sequence). V was cut by 3 bases and J by 5 bases, with 13 bases left in between. CDR3 residues: CASSFTGSGTEAFF. DNA of the CDR3: TGTGCCAGCAGCTTCACAGGTTCAGGTACTGAAGCTTTCTTT.

The rearrangement joins TRBV7-6 to TRBJ2-1, with D possibly TRBD1 on 5 matching bases. The CDR3 is 19 amino acids. The germline V and J ends were trimmed by 5 bases and 0 bases, with 23 bases remaining between them. CDR1 and CDR2 (germline): SGHVS, FNYEAQ. The CDR3 spells CASSPGRMQGPSSYNEQFF. CDR3 coding DNA: TGTGCCAGCAGCCCAGGTCGGATGCAGGGCCCTAGCTCCTACAATGAGCAGTTCTTC. Drawing the rest from reference TRBV7-6 and TRBJ2-1, the complete variable domain is GAGVSQSPRYKVTKRGQDVALRCDPISGHVSLYWYRQALGQGPEFLTYFNYEAQQDKSGLPNDRFSAERPEGSISTLTIQRTEQRDSAMYRCASSPGRMQGPSSYNEQFFGPGTRLTVL.

This chain links TRBV27 with TRBJ2-7; 8 positions agree with TRBD1. Germline assignment: CDR1 MNHEY and CDR2 SMNVEV (reference sequence). The J segment lost 7 bases and the V segment lost 7 bases, leaving 9 bases of the junction unmatched. This CDR3 is built from 13 residues. CDR3 sequence (DNA): TGTGCCAGCATAGGGCAGGGGGCGCGGGAGCAGTACTTC. This gives the protein CASIGQGAREQYF.

The V gene is TRBV11-1, the J gene TRBJ2-1; 10 bases line up with TRBD2. J gave up 7 bases and V 6 bases, and 3 bases lay outside the gene matches. Looked up from germline, CDR1 is SGHAT and CDR2 is FQDESV (reference sequence). CDR3 length: 13 residues. The chain's CDR3 is CASRLAGANEQFF. The CDR3 DNA reads TGTGCCAGCAGGCTAGCGGGGGCTAATGAGCAGTTCTTC. Based on the CDR3 plus reference TRBV11-1 and TRBJ2-1, the full variable domain is EAEVAQSPRYKITEKSQAVAFWCDPISGHATLYWYRQILGQGPELLVQFQDESVVDDSQLPKDRFSAERLKGVDSTLKIQPAELGDSAMYLCASRLAGANEQFFGPGTRLTVL.

The CDR3 loop reads CASSLARPFGAEKLFF. Here the CDR3 DNA reads TGTGCCAGCAGCTTAGCGAGGCCCTTCGGAGCTGAAAAACTGTTTTTT. This sequence joins TRBV7-9 and TRBJ1-4; no clear D gene. The CDR3 length is 16 residues. V was pared by 0 bases and J by 7 bases, with 15 bases between. CDR1 and CDR2 from the germline V gene are SEHNR and FQNEAQ (reference sequence).